What follows are 32 T cell receptor beta chains derived from one specimen sequenced in a study of cytomegalovirus exposure and HLA in healthy donors. The PCR ran on 60 Vbeta and 13 Jbeta primers. Sequencing used immunoSEQ multiplex PCR; TCRdb keeps in-frame clones, though not all of them. The data show roughly 120,000 clones, 80% seen once. Sample: PBMCs. The receptors were sampled from a man aged 25-40 years in good health and CMV-seronegative.

This clone was observed a single time. The V and J genes are TRBV11-3 and TRBJ2-7, with D possibly TRBD2 on 6 matching bases. The germline V gene has CDR1 SGHNT and CDR2 YENEEA. This CDR3 has 16 amino acids. Trimming stripped 5 bases from V and 0 bases from J, with 17 bases between. CDR3 DNA sequence: TGTGCCAGCAGCCAAGCGGGTAAAAAACTCTCCTACGAGCAGTACTTC. Encoded protein: CASSQAGKKLSYEQYF.

This sequence joins TRBV4-3 and TRBJ2-1, with 10 positions matching TRBD2. In germline, CDR1 is LGHNA, CDR2 YSLEER. The CDR3 totals 14 residues. Trimming removed 3 bases from V and 15 bases from J; junction bases left unmatched: 11. The CDR3 sequence: CASSHTGSSGRRFF. CDR3 nucleotides: TGCGCCAGCAGCCATACCGGGTCTAGCGGGAGAAGGTTCTTC.

Here the CDR3 reads CASSLPGQPNEKLFF. CDR3 DNA: TGTGCCAGCAGCTTGCCGGGACAGCCGAATGAAAAACTGTTTTTT. The chain links TRBV5-6 to TRBJ1-4, with 7 positions matching TRBD1. V dropped 1 base and J dropped 5; count of bases not matched to a gene: 5. This CDR3 region has 15 residues. The germline gives CDR1 SGHDT, CDR2 YYEEEE.

Written as DNA, the CDR3 is TGTGCCATCAGTGACCGCCCGGGAGTGGGGTATGGCTACACCTTC. This encodes CAISDRPGVGYGYTF. The V call is TRBV10-3, the J call TRBJ1-2; no reliable D call. Germline assignment: CDR1 ENHRY and CDR2 SYGVKD. V was cut by 3 bases and J by 5 bases, with 16 bases left in between. This CDR3 has 15 amino acids.

The rearrangement uses TRBV7-6 and TRBJ2-7, with 7 bases fitting TRBD1. The germline V gene has CDR1 SGHVS and CDR2 FNYEAQ. The CDR3 has 14 residues. V dropped 3 bases and J dropped 5; count of bases not matched to a gene: 7. The CDR3 DNA reads TGTGCCAGCAGCTTCCCAGGGACAGCTAACGAGCAGTACTTC. This encodes CASSFPGTANEQYF.

The V gene is TRBV9, the J gene TRBJ2-1; a weak D match, TRBD2 (6 bases). V lost 0 bases, J lost 7 bases, and 14 bases lay in between. Germline V gene sequence: CDR1 SGDLS, CDR2 YYNGEE. The CDR3 contains 15 residues. In DNA form, the CDR3 reads TGTGCCAGCAGCGTAGTTGCCGGGAGTATTAATGAGCAGTTCTTC. It translates to CASSVVAGSINEQFF. Complete variable domain (other parts from reference TRBV9 and TRBJ2-1): DSGVTQTPKHLITATGQRVTLRCSPRSGDLSVYWYQQSLDQGLQFLIQYYNGEERAKGNILERFSAQQFPDLHSELNLSSLELGDSALYFCASSVVAGSINEQFFGPGTRLTVL.

The genes are TRBV9 and TRBJ2-5; 9 bases match TRBD2. The CDR3 spans 15 residues. V shed 3 bases and J 2 bases; nucleotides not matched to a gene: 5. The germline V gene encodes CDR1 SGDLS and CDR2 YYNGEE. The CDR3 DNA reads as TGTGCCAGCAGCGACGGACTAGCGAGACAAGAGACCCAGTACTTC. Translating gives CASSDGLARQETQYF. Based on the CDR3 plus reference TRBV9 and TRBJ2-5, the full variable domain is DSGVTQTPKHLITATGQRVTLRCSPRSGDLSVYWYQQSLDQGLQFLIQYYNGEERAKGNILERFSAQQFPDLHSELNLSSLELGDSALYFCASSDGLARQETQYFGPGTRLLVL.

The chain recombines TRBV15 with TRBJ1-1, with 7 bases identical to TRBD1. Germline assignment: CDR1 LNHNV and CDR2 YYDKDF (reference sequence). CDR3 length: 15 amino acids. Trimming at V came to 3 bases and at J to 4 bases, leaving 8 bases not matched to a gene. CDR3 amino acids: CATSRGRGSTTEAFF. The CDR3 nucleotides read TGTGCCACCAGCAGGGGCAGGGGGAGTACCACTGAAGCTTTCTTT.

The chain has TRBV5-1 and TRBJ2-4; TRBD2 agrees at 7 bases. This CDR3 is 19 amino acids long. CDR1 and CDR2 (germline): SGHRS, YFSETQ. Germline trimming cut 4 bases from V and 0 bases from J; bases unmatched to any gene: 16. CDR3 bases: TGCGCCAGCAGCCGTATAGGGACTACCCTCGGTCTAGCCAAAAACATTCAGTACTTC. As protein: CASSRIGTTLGLAKNIQYF.

The gene calls are TRBV7-9 and TRBJ2-7; 10 positions agree with TRBD1. Germline assignment: CDR1 SEHNR and CDR2 FQNEAQ (reference sequence). The CDR3 sequence is 16 residues long. The V gene end was trimmed by 4 bases and the J gene end by 6 bases; junction bases not matched to a gene: 12. CDR3 in amino acids: CASSSPAGTGEFEQYF. DNA for the CDR3: TGTGCCAGCAGCTCTCCAGCCGGGACAGGGGAGTTCGAGCAGTACTTC.

This chain uses TRBV19 with TRBJ2-7; 7 positions match TRBD1. This CDR3 contains 14 residues. Germline loops: CDR1 LNHDA, CDR2 SQIVND (reference sequence). J lost 0 bases, V lost 5 bases, and 4 bases had no gene match. The DNA for the CDR3 is TGTGCCAGTAGTGCCGGGACAGCCTCCTACGAGCAGTACTTC. It yields the protein CASSAGTASYEQYF.

This rearrangement joins TRBV10-3 to TRBJ2-1, with a possible D match to TRBD1 (5 bases). The V gene lost 6 bases and the J gene lost 8 bases, with 35 bases spanning the gap. The CDR3 is made up of 20 amino acids. In germline, CDR1 is ENHRY, CDR2 SYGVKD. This CDR3 reads CAISAQSAGWNVRHGYEQFF. CDR3 nucleotide sequence: TGTGCCATCAGCGCGCAGTCTGCAGGGTGGAATGTTAGACATGGCTATGAGCAGTTCTTC.

V gene TRBV12-5 combines with J gene TRBJ2-1; a weak D match, TRBD2 (5 bases). CDR1 is LGHNT and CDR2 is FRNRAP in the germline V gene. The CDR3 spans 13 residues. V was cut by 10 bases and J by 6 bases, with 16 bases left in between. DNA for the CDR3: TGTGCTACCGGTAGGTCGGGAAGCAATGAGCAGTTCTTC. Protein sequence: CATGRSGSNEQFF.

V usage is TRBV7-8 and J usage is TRBJ2-1; TRBD2 agrees at 14 bases. J lost 4 bases, V lost 7 bases, and 6 bases had no gene match. The CDR3 is 16 residues long. Germline values: CDR1 SGHVS, CDR2 FQNEAQ. The CDR3 sequence: CASTQTSGRAYNEQFF. CDR3 DNA: TGTGCCAGCACACAGACTAGCGGGAGGGCTTACAATGAGCAGTTCTTC.

There are a few counts of this clone. The J gene is TRBJ2-2, the V gene TRBV7-9; D possibly corresponds to TRBD1 (6 bases). This CDR3 contains 15 residues. CDR1 is SEHNR and CDR2 is FQNEAQ in the germline V gene (reference sequence). The germline V and J ends were trimmed by 4 bases and 5 bases, with 14 bases remaining between them. The CDR3 region is CASSYTGTLTGELFF. CDR3 coding DNA: TGTGCCAGCAGCTATACAGGGACCTTAACCGGGGAGCTGTTTTTT.

The chain is built from TRBV27 and TRBJ1-5, with D tentatively TRBD1 (5 bases). Germline V gene data show CDR1 as MNHEY and CDR2 as SMNVEV (reference sequence). The CDR3 runs to 14 residues. V was cut by 5 bases and J by 7 bases, with 15 bases left in between. The DNA for the CDR3 is TGTGCCAGCAGTCAAGGTCAGGGCCGGCAGCCCCAGCATTTT. It yields the protein CASSQGQGRQPQHF.

For the CDR3, the DNA is TGCGCCAGCAGCCCCGGGACAGAACCCGTCTATGGCTACACCTTC. This translates into CASSPGTEPVYGYTF. J is TRBJ1-2 and V is TRBV5-1, with 7 bases lining up with TRBD1. CDR1 SGHRS and CDR2 YFSETQ come from the germline V gene. Unmatched junction bases numbered 10, after V lost 4 bases and J lost 4 bases. This CDR3 comprises 15 residues.

This chain uses TRBV10-2 with TRBJ2-7; unclear D gene. This CDR3 contains 12 residues. Per germline, CDR1 WSHSY and CDR2 SAAADI. Trimming pared 10 bases from V and 4 bases from J, leaving 14 bases between. CDR3 bases: TGCGCCATTTCAAGCGCTAGTTACGAGCAGTACTTC. Its protein product is CAISSASYEQYF.

The CDR3 DNA reads as TGTGCCAGTACCCGGGGTGGGGAGTCCTACAATGAGCAGTTCTTC. Protein product: CASTRGGESYNEQFF. V gene TRBV19 combines with J gene TRBJ2-1; D might be TRBD2 (5 bases). The CDR3 has 15 amino acids. Germline CDR1 reads LNHDA; CDR2 reads SQIVND (reference sequence). Trimming removed 7 bases at V and 1 base at J, with 14 bases between.

This clone was observed a handful of times. The gene calls are TRBV11-3 and TRBJ2-3, with a possible D match to TRBD2 (6 bases). CDR1 is SGHNT and CDR2 is YENEEA in the germline V gene. V dropped 1 base and J dropped 2 bases, with 19 bases sitting between them. This CDR3 spans 18 amino acids. The CDR3, as DNA: TGTGCCAGCAGCTTAGTGCAGGGCGGGACCACGTTCACAGATACGCAGTATTTT. It codes for CASSLVQGGTTFTDTQYF. Full variable domain (rest looked up from reference TRBV11-3 and TRBJ2-3): EAGVVQSPRYKIIEKKQPVAFWCNPISGHNTLYWYLQNLGQGPELLIRYENEEAVDDSQLPKDRFSAERLKGVDSTLKIQPAELGDSAVYLCASSLVQGGTTFTDTQYFGPGTRLTVL.

The chain recombines TRBV7-9 with TRBJ2-5, with TRBD2 identical over 8 bases. The ends lost 5 bases at V and 2 bases at J; junction bases unmatched: 13. Germline lookup yields CDR1 SEHNR and CDR2 FQNEAQ (reference sequence). The CDR3 length is 17 residues. The CDR3 DNA sequence: TGTGCCAGCAGCACCCGTGGAAGGACTAGCCGTCAAGAGACCCAGTACTTC. It codes for CASSTRGRTSRQETQYF.

V is TRBV7-8 and J is TRBJ2-7, with 9 bases fitting TRBD1. The CDR3 totals 15 residues. Germline CDR1 SGHVS, CDR2 FQNEAQ. V shed 4 bases and J 8 bases; nucleotides not matched to a gene: 12. This CDR3 is CASSYNRGLRTQQYF. CDR3 in DNA: TGTGCCAGCAGCTACAACAGGGGGCTGAGAACCCAGCAGTACTTC.

This clone showed up just once. The chain couples TRBV6-1 to TRBJ2-6; D gene uncertain. The V end lost 3 bases, the J end lost 4 bases, and 10 bases lay between the germline ends. Germline assignment: CDR1 MNHNS and CDR2 SASEGT. This CDR3 comprises 15 residues. The CDR3 sequence is CASSDQVTGANVLTF. DNA for the CDR3: TGTGCCAGCAGTGATCAGGTAACCGGGGCCAACGTCCTGACTTTC.

The gene calls are TRBV11-3 and TRBJ2-3; maybe TRBD2 (5 bases). The CDR3 runs 15 residues. V was shortened by 0 bases and J by 5 bases, with 12 bases between the two germline ends. CDR1 and CDR2 from the germline V gene are SGHNT and YENEEA. The CDR3 DNA is TGTGCCAGCAGCTTAGATCGGACTTATTTAGATACGCAGTATTTT. This codes for CASSLDRTYLDTQYF.

The chain combines TRBV25-1 with TRBJ2-7; 7 bases fit TRBD1. Per germline, CDR1 MGHDK and CDR2 SYGVNS. This CDR3 contains 16 residues. The junction had 8 bases not matched to a gene; V was cut back by 3 bases and J by 0 bases. The CDR3 region is CASSELGQRSSYEQYF. The DNA for the CDR3 is TGTGCCAGCAGTGAGTTGGGACAGAGGAGCTCCTACGAGCAGTACTTC.

The chain recombines TRBV10-3 with TRBJ1-2; 10 bases fit TRBD1. The V and J ends lost 3 bases and 6 bases, in that order; junction bases with no gene match: 7. The germline gives CDR1 ENHRY, CDR2 SYGVKD. This CDR3 is 15 amino acids long. CDR3 nucleotides: TGTGCCATCAGTGATCCGACAGGGGGCGGGGATGGCTACACCTTC. Its protein is CAISDPTGGGDGYTF.

The chain carries TRBV5-4 and TRBJ2-1; 9 bases agree with TRBD2. From germline, CDR1 is SGHNT and CDR2 YYREEE (reference sequence). The CDR3 sequence is 15 residues long. V shed 2 bases and J 4 bases; nucleotides not matched to a gene: 4. The CDR3 nucleotides read TGTGCCAGCAGCTTTAGCGGGAGTCGGTACAATGAGCAGTTCTTC. This gives the protein CASSFSGSRYNEQFF.

This clone was counted a few times. The junction differs from germline at one of its ends, possibly a read error. The CDR3 spells CASSWGKGGDYGYPF. The CDR3 region has the DNA TGCGCCAGCAGCTGGGGGAAGGGAGGGGACTATGGCTACCCCTTC. This rearrangement joins TRBV5-1 to TRBJ1-2, with D possibly TRBD1 on 5 matching bases. CDR3 length: 15 residues. The germline V gene encodes CDR1 SGHRS and CDR2 YFSETQ. The variable domain in full, completed from reference TRBV5-1 and TRBJ1-2, reads KAGVTQTPRYLIKTRGQQVTLSCSPISGHRSVSWYQQTPGQGLQFLFEYFSETQRNKGNFPGRFSGRQFSNSRSEMNVSTLELGDSALYLCASSWGKGGDYGYPFGSGTRLTVV.

This sequence joins TRBV27 and TRBJ2-2; D ambiguous. With 2 bases removed from V and 1 base from J, the gap between germline ends came to 5 bases. There are 14 residues in the CDR3. The V gene's germline CDR1 is MNHEY and CDR2 SMNVEV (reference sequence). The CDR3 DNA reads as TGTGCCAGCAGTTTAATCGGGAACACCGGGGAGCTGTTTTTT. Translating gives CASSLIGNTGELFF.

The J gene is TRBJ2-3, the V gene TRBV29-1; 11 positions match TRBD1. The CDR3 has 15 amino acids. The V and J ends lost 2 bases and 5 bases, in that order; junction bases with no gene match: 6. Germline V gives CDR1 SQVTM, CDR2 ANQGSEA. CDR3 sequence reads: CSVESGDRGIDTQYF. In DNA form, the CDR3 reads TGCAGCGTTGAATCGGGGGACAGGGGGATAGATACGCAGTATTTT.

This clone was picked up a small number of times. This chain uses TRBV11-2 with TRBJ2-7; D might be TRBD2 (5 bases). Per germline, CDR1 SGHAT and CDR2 FQNNGV. The ends were cut back, 6 bases at V and 3 bases at J, with 24 bases in the middle. CDR3 length: 17 amino acids. CDR3 in DNA: TGTGCCAGCAGGCGACTATCCGGGAAGCCCCCTAGCTACGAGCAGTACTTC. Its translation is CASRRLSGKPPSYEQYF.

The rearrangement joins TRBV19 to TRBJ2-1; weak D call: TRBD2 (5 bases). The V and J ends lost 6 bases and 1 base respectively, with 7 bases between them. Germline-derived CDR1 and CDR2 are LNHDA and SQIVND (reference sequence). The CDR3 runs 13 residues. The CDR3 loop reads CASSRGSYNEQFF. The CDR3 DNA reads TGTGCCAGTAGCCGGGGTTCCTACAATGAGCAGTTCTTC. The full variable domain, with the rest looked up from reference TRBV19 and TRBJ2-1, is DGGITQSPKYLFRKEGQNVTLSCEQNLNHDAMYWYRQDPGQGLRLIYYSQIVNDFQKGDIAEGYSVSREKKESFPLTVTSAQKNPTAFYLCASSRGSYNEQFFGPGTRLTVL.